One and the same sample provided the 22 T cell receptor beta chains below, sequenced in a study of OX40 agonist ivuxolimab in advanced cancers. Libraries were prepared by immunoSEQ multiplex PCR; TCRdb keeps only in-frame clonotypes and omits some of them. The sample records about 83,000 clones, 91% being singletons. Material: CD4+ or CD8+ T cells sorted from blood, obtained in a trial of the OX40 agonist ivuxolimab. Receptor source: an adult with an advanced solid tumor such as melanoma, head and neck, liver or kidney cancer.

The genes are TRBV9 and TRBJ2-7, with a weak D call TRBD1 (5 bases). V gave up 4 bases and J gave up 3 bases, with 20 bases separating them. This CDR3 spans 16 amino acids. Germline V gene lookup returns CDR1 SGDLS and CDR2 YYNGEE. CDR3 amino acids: CASSPGIEQAIYEQYF. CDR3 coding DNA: TGTGCCAGCAGCCCTGGGATCGAACAGGCGATCTACGAGCAGTACTTC.

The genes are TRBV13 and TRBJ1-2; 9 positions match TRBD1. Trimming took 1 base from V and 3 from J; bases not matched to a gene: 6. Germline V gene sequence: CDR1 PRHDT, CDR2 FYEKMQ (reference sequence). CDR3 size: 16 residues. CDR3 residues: CASSLAPQGADYGYTF. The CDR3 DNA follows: TGTGCCAGCAGCTTAGCCCCACAGGGGGCGGACTATGGCTACACCTTC.

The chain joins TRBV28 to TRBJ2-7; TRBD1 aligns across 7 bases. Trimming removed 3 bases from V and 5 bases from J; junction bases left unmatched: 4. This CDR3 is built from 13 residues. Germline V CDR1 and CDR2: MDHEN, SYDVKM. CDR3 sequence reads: CASSFRGQDEQYV. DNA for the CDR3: TGTGCCAGCAGTTTCCGCGGACAGGACGAGCAGTACGTC.

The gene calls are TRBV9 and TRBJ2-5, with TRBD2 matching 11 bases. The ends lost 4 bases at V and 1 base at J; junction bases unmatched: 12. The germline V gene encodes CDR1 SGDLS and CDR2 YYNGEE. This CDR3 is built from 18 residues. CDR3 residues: CASSPQTSGTNFQETQYF. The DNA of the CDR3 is TGTGCCAGCAGCCCTCAGACTAGCGGGACCAATTTCCAAGAGACCCAGTACTTC.

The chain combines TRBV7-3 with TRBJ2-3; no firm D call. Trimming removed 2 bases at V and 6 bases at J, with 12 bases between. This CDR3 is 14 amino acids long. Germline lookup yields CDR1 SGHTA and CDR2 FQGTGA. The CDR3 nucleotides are TGTGCCAGCAGCTTAGAGTCCCTGGGGGATACGCAGTATTTT. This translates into CASSLESLGDTQYF.

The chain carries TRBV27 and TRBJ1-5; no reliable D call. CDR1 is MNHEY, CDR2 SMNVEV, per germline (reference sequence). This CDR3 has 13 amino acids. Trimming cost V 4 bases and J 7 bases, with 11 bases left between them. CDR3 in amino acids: CASSYSVRQPQHF. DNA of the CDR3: TGTGCCAGCAGTTATTCCGTCCGCCAGCCCCAGCATTTT.

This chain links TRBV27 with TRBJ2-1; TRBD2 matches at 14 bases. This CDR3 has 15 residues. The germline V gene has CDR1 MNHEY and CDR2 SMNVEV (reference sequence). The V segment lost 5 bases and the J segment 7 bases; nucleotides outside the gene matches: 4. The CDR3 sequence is CASSPGTSGSNEQFF. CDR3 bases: TGTGCCAGCAGTCCCGGGACTAGCGGGAGTAATGAGCAGTTCTTC.

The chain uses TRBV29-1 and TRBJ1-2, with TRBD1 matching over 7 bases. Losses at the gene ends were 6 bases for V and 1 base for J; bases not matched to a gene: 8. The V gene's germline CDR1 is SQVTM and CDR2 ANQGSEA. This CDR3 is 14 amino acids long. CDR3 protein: CSVQGQARNYGYTF. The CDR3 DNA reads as TGCAGCGTCCAAGGACAGGCTCGTAACTATGGCTACACCTTC. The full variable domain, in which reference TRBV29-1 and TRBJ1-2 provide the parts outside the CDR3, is SAVISQKPSRDICQRGTSLTIQCQVDSQVTMMFWYRQQPGQSLTLIATANQGSEATYESGFVIDKFPISRPNLTFSTLTVSNMSPEDSSIYLCSVQGQARNYGYTFGSGTRLTVV.

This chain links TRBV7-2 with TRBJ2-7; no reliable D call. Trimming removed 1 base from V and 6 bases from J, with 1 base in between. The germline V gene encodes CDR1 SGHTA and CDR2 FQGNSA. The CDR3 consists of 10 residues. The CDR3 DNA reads TGTGCCAGCAGCTTAGGCGAGCAGTACGTC. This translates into CASSLGEQYV.

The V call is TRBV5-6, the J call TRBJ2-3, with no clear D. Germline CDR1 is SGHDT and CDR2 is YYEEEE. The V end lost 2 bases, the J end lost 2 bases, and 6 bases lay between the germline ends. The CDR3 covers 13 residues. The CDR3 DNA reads TGTGCCAGCAGCTTCGGAATCACAGATACGCAGTATTTT. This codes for CASSFGITDTQYF.

The CDR3 sequence is CASSPGQGSSFYGYTF. The CDR3 bases are TGTGCCAGCAGTCCGGGACAGGGGAGCTCATTCTATGGCTACACCTTC. The chain links TRBV27 to TRBJ1-2, with 10 nucleotides matching TRBD1. The length of the CDR3 is 16 residues. The germline gives CDR1 MNHEY, CDR2 SMNVEV (reference sequence). Germline trimming cut 5 bases from V and 4 bases from J; bases unmatched to any gene: 10.

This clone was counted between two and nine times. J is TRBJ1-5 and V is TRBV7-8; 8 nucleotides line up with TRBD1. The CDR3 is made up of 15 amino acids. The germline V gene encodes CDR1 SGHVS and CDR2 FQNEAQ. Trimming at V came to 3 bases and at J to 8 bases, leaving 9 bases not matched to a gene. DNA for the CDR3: TGTGCCAGCAGCTTCGGACGACAGGGGAAGAAGCCCCAGCATTTT. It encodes CASSFGRQGKKPQHF.

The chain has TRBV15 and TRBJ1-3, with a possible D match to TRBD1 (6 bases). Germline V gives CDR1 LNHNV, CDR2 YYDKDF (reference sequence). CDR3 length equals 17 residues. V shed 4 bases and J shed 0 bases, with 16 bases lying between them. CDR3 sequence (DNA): TGTGCCACCAGCAACAGGGTCAACCCTCTCTCTGGAAACACCATATATTTT. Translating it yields CATSNRVNPLSGNTIYF.

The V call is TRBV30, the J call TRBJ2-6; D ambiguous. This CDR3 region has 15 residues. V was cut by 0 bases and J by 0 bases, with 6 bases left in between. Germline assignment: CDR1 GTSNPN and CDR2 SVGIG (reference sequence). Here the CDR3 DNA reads TGTGCCTGGAGTGTACAGACCTCTGGGGCCAACGTCCTGACTTTC. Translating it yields CAWSVQTSGANVLTF.

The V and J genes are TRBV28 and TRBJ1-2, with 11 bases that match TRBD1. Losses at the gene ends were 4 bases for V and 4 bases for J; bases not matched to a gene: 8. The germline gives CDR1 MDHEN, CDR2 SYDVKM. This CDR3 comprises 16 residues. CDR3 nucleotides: TGTGCCAGCAGTTGGACAGGGGGCGCGTTTGGCTATGGCTACACCTTC. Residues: CASSWTGGAFGYGYTF.

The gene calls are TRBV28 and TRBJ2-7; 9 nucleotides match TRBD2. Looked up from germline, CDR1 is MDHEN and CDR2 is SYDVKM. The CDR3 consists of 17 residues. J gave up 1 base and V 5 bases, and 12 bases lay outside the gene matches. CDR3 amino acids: CASSPIIAGVGSYEQYF. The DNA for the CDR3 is TGTGCCAGCAGTCCTATAATAGCGGGGGTCGGTTCCTACGAGCAGTACTTC.

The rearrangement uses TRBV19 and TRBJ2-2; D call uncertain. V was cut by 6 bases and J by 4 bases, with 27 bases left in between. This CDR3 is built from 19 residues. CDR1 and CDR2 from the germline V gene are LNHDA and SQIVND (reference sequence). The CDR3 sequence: CASRSPINSYGTTTGELFF. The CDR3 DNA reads TGTGCCAGTAGGAGCCCGATCAACTCCTACGGAACTACCACCGGGGAGCTGTTTTTT.

Here the CDR3 DNA reads TGCGCCAGCAGCTTGGAAAACAGGGGGGACTATGGCTACACCTTC. Its translation is CASSLENRGDYGYTF. The chain is built from TRBV5-1 and TRBJ1-2, with 8 positions matching TRBD1. The J segment lost 3 bases and the V segment lost 0 bases, leaving 4 bases of the junction unmatched. Looked up from germline, CDR1 is SGHRS and CDR2 is YFSETQ. This CDR3 spans 15 amino acids.

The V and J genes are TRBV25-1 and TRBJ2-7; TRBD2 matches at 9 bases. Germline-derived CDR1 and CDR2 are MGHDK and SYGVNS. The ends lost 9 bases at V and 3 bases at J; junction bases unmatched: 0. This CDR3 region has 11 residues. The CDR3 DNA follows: TGTGCCAGTAGCGGGAGCTACGAGCAGTACGTC. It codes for CASSGSYEQYV.

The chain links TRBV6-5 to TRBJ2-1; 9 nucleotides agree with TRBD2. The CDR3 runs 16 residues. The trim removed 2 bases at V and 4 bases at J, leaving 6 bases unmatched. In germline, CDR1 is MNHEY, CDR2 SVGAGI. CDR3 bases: TGTGCCAGCAGTTACGTAGCGGGGGCGGTATACAATGAGCAGTTCTTC. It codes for CASSYVAGAVYNEQFF.

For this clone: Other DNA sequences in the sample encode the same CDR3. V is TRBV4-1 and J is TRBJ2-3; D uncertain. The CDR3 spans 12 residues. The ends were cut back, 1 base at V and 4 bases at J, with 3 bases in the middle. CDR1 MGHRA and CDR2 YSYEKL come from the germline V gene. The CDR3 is CASSQGADTQYF. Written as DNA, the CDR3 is TGCGCCAGCAGCCAAGGTGCAGATACGCAGTATTTT.

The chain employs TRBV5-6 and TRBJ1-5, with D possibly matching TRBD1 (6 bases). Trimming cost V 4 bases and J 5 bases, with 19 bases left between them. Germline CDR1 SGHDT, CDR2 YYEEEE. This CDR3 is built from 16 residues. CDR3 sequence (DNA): TGTGCCAGCAGCCATTGGGGAGGGGGGGAAGATCAGCCCCAGCATTTT. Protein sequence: CASSHWGGGEDQPQHF.